This T cell receptor beta chain stems from a study of CD8 T cells in Susac syndrome. Only one count was recorded for this clonotype. Random hexamers were used to reverse transcribe the RNA input (about 0.45 to 1 ug). TCRdb processed the immunoSEQ multiplex PCR reads anew with MiXCR; each CDR3 protein has one entry. This table holds 230,000 or so distinct CDR3 sequences, 95% found once. The trim removed 4 bases at V and 7 bases at J, leaving 8 bases unmatched. Germline V gene data show CDR1 as SGHDN and CDR2 as FVKESK. The CDR3 spans 14 residues. The chain joins TRBV14 to TRBJ2-5; 8 nucleotides align to TRBD2. The clonotype comes from a human donor with multiple sclerosis. Sequencing was done on a sample of CD4+ T cells from PBMCs. The CDR3 coding sequence is TGTGCCAGCAGCCTTAAGCGGGAGAGCGGGACCCAGTACTTC. Translation gives CASSLKRESGTQYF.